Sequencing of this T cell receptor beta chain was carried out in a study of shared clonotypes between healthy human individuals. In germline, CDR1 is SGHNT, CDR2 YYREEE (reference sequence). The CDR3 sequence is 14 residues long. Trimming removed 0 bases at V and 0 bases at J, with 7 bases between. Each sorted subset replicate got 200 ng genomic DNA, about 33,000 genomes. Original analysis: ImmunoSEQ only sent back junction sequences with no quality scores, so filtering was done differently. The repertoire was sequenced with immunoSEQ multiplex PCR; TCRdb's copy has only in-frame clones and lacks some. V, J and clone size reflect that table, while D and trimming were determined from the DNA. This sample has 2 million to 2.5 million clones, with almost 96% found just once.

The chain employs TRBV5-4 and TRBJ2-7; D is uncertain. The sample was naive CD4+ T cells sorted from blood. Noted subset: CD45RA+ positively selected. This sequence originates from a man younger than 30 in good health. The CDR3 nucleotides are TGTGCCAGCAGCTTGGACGCTAACTCCTACGAGCAGTACTTC. This codes for CASSLDANSYEQYF.